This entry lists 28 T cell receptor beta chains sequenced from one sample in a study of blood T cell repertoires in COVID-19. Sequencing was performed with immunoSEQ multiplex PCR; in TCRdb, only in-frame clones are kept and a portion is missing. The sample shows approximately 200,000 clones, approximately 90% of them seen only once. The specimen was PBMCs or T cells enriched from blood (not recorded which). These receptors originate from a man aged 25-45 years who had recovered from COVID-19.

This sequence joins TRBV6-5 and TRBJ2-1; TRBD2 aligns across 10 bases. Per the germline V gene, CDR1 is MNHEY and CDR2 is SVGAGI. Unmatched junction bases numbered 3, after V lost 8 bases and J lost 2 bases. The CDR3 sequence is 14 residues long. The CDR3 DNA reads TGTGCCAGCCTACTAGCGGGGACCTACAATGAGCAGTTCTTC. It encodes CASLLAGTYNEQFF.

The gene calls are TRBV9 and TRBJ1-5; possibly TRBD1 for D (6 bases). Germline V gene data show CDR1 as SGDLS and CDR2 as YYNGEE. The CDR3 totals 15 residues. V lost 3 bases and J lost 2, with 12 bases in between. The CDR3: CASSALGTRNQPQHF. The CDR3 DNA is TGTGCCAGCAGCGCCCTTGGGACACGCAATCAGCCCCAGCATTTT.

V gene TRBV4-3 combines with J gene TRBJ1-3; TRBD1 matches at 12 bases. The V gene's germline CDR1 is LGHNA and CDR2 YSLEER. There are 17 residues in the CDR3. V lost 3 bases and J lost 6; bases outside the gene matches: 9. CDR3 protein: CASSQAGGQGAVNTIYF. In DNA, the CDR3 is TGCGCCAGCAGCCAGGCGGGGGGACAGGGGGCCGTAAACACCATATATTTT.

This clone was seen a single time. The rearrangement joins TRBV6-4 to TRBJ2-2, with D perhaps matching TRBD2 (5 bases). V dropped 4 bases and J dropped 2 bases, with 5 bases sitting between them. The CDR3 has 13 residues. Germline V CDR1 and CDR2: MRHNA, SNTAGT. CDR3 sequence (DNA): TGTGCCAGCAGTGCTAGCAACACCGGGGAGCTGTTTTTT. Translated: CASSASNTGELFF.

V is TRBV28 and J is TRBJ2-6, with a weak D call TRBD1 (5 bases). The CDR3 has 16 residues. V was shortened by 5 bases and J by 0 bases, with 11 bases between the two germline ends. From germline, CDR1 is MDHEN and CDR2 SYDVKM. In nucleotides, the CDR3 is TGTGCCAGCAGTCCACCAGGGTACTCTGGGGCCAACGTCCTGACTTTC. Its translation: CASSPPGYSGANVLTF.

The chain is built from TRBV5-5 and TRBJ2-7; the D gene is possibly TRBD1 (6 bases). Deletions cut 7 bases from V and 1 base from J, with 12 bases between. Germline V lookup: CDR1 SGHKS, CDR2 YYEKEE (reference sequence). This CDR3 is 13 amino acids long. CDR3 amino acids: CASQITGSYEQYF. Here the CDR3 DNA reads TGTGCCAGCCAGATTACAGGGTCCTACGAGCAGTACTTC.

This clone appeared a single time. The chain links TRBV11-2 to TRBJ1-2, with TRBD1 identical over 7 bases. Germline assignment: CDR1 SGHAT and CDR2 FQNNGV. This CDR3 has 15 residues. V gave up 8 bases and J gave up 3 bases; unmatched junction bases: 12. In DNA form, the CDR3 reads TGTGCCAGCCGCGACAGACAGGGTGGCTACTATGGCTACACCTTC. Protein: CASRDRQGGYYGYTF.

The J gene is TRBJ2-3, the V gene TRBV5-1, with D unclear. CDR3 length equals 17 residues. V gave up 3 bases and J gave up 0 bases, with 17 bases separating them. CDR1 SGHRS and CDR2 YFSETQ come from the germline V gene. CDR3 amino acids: CASSYNLVLPSTDTQYF. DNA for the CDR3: TGCGCCAGCAGCTACAACCTAGTCCTACCGAGCACAGATACGCAGTATTTT.

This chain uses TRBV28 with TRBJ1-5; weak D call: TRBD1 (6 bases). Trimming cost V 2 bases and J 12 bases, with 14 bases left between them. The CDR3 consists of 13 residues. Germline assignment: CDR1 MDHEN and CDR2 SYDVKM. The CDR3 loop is CASSLGGARLQHF. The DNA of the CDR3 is TGTGCCAGCAGTTTAGGGGGGGCCCGGCTCCAGCATTTT.

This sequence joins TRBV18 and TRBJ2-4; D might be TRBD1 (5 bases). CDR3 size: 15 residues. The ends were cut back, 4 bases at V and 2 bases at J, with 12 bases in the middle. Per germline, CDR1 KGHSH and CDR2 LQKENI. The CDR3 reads CASSLLTVPKNIQYF. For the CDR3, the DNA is TGTGCCAGCTCACTATTGACAGTTCCCAAAAACATTCAGTACTTC.

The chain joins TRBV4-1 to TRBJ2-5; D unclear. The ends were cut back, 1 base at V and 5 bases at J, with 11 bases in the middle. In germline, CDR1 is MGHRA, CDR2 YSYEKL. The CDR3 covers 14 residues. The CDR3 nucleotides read TGCGCCAGCAGCCAAGGGGTCTTGAGGGAGACCCAGTACTTC. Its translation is CASSQGVLRETQYF.

CDR3 loop: CASSLAGGGFGNTIYF. CDR3 bases: TGCGCCAGCAGCTTGGCGGGCGGGGGCTTTGGAAACACCATATATTTT. V gene TRBV5-1 combines with J gene TRBJ1-3; D might be TRBD1 (6 bases). V was shortened by 0 bases and J by 3 bases, with 13 bases between the two germline ends. CDR1 and CDR2 from the germline V gene are SGHRS and YFSETQ. There are 16 residues in the CDR3. The variable domain in full, with the rest retrieved from reference TRBV5-1 and TRBJ1-3, is KAGVTQTPRYLIKTRGQQVTLSCSPISGHRSVSWYQQTPGQGLQFLFEYFSETQRNKGNFPGRFSGRQFSNSRSEMNVSTLELGDSALYLCASSLAGGGFGNTIYFGEGSWLTVV.

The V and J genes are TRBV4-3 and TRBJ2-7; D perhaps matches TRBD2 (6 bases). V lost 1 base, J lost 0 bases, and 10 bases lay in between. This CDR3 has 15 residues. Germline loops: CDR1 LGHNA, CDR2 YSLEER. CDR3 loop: CASSQGFGGSYEQYF. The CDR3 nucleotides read TGCGCCAGCAGCCAAGGCTTCGGGGGCTCCTACGAGCAGTACTTC.

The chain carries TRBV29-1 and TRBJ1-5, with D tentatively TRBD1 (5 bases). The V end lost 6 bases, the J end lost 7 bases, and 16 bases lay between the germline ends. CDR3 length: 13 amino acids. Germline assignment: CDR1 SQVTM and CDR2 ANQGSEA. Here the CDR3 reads CSVGEAGNQPQHF. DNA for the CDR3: TGCAGCGTCGGTGAGGCAGGGAACCAGCCCCAGCATTTT. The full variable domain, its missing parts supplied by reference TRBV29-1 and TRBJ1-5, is SAVISQKPSRDICQRGTSLTIQCQVDSQVTMMFWYRQQPGQSLTLIATANQGSEATYESGFVIDKFPISRPNLTFSTLTVSNMSPEDSSIYLCSVGEAGNQPQHFGDGTRLSIL.

CDR3 nucleotides: TGTGCCAGCGAAACCTATGTGGGAGGTACGCAGTATTTT. This translates into CASETYVGGTQYF. V usage is TRBV28 and J usage is TRBJ2-3; TRBD2 might be the D (6 bases). The V gene's germline CDR1 is MDHEN and CDR2 SYDVKM. This CDR3 has 13 residues. V shed 8 bases and J shed 8 bases, with 17 bases lying between them.

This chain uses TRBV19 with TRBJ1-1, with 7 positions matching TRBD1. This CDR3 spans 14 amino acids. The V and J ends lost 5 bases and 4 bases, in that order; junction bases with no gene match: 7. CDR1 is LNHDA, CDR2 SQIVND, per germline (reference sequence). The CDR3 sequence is CASSFRNRGTEAFF. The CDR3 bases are TGTGCCAGTAGTTTCAGGAACAGGGGCACTGAAGCTTTCTTT.

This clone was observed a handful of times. DNA for the CDR3: TGTGCCAGCAGCCAACGGACAGGCGGCGAGACCCAGTACTTC. Amino acid sequence: CASSQRTGGETQYF. The rearrangement uses TRBV11-2 and TRBJ2-5, with TRBD1 matching over 7 bases. V lost 5 bases and J lost 5; bases outside the gene matches: 8. The germline V gene encodes CDR1 SGHAT and CDR2 FQNNGV. The CDR3 runs to 14 residues.

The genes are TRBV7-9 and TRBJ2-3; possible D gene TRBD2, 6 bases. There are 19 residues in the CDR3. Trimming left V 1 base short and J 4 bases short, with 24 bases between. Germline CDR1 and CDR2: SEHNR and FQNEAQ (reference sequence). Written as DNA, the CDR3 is TGTGCCAGCAGCTTAGGTCCCGGTCTACTAGCAAAAGGCGCAGATACGCAGTATTTT. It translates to CASSLGPGLLAKGADTQYF.

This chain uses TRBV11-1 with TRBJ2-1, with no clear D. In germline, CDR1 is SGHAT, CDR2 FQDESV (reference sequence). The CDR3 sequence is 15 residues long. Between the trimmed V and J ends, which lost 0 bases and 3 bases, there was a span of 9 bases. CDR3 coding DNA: TGTGCCAGCAGCTTAGCGGGCGCACGCTACAATGAGCAGTTCTTC. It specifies CASSLAGARYNEQFF.

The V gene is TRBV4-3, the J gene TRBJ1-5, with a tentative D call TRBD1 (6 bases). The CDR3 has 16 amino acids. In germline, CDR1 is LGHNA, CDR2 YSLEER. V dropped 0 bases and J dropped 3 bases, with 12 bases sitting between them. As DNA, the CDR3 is TGCGCCAGCAGCCAAGATCAGGGGCCGTACAATCAGCCCCAGCATTTT. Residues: CASSQDQGPYNQPQHF.

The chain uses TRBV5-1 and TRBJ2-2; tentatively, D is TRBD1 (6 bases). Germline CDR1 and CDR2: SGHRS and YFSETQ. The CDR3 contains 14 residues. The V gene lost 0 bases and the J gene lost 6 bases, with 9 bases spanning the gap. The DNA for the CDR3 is TGCGCCAGCAGCTTGGTACAGGGCTCCGGGGAGCTGTTTTTT. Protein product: CASSLVQGSGELFF.

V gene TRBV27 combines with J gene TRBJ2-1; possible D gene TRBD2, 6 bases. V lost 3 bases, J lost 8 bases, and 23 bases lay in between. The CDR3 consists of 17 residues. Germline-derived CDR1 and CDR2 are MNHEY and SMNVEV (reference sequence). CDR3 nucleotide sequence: TGTGCCAGCAGTTTCTCGCGCGGGGCAGGCCGAGAGGATGAGCAGTTCTTC. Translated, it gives CASSFSRGAGREDEQFF.

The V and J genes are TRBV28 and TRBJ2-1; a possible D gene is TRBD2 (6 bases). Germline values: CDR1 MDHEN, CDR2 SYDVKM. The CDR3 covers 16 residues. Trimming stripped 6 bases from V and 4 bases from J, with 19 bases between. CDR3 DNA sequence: TGTGCCAGCAGCACCAAACTAGCTTTCGAGTACAATGAGCAGTTCTTC. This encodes CASSTKLAFEYNEQFF.

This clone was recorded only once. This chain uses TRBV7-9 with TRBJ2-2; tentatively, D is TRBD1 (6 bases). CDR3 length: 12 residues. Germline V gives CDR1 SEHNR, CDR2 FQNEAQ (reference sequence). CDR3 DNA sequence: TGTTGTGAGGGGGCGAACACCGGGGAGCTGTTTTTT. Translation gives CCEGANTGELFF.

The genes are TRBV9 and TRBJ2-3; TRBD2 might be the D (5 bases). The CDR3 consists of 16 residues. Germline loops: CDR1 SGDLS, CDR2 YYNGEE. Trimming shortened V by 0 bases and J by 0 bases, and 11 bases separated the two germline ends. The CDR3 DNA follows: TGTGCCAGCAGCGTAGGGTCTAGCCCTAGCACAGATACGCAGTATTTT. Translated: CASSVGSSPSTDTQYF. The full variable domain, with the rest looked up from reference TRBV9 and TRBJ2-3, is DSGVTQTPKHLITATGQRVTLRCSPRSGDLSVYWYQQSLDQGLQFLIQYYNGEERAKGNILERFSAQQFPDLHSELNLSSLELGDSALYFCASSVGSSPSTDTQYFGPGTRLTVL.

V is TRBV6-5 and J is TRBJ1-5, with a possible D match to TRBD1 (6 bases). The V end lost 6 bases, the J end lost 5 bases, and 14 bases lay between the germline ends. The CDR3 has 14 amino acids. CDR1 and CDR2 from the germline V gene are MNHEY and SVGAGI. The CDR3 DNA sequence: TGTGCCAGCAGCAACAGGGCGTTCGATCAGCCCCAGCATTTT. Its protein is CASSNRAFDQPQHF.

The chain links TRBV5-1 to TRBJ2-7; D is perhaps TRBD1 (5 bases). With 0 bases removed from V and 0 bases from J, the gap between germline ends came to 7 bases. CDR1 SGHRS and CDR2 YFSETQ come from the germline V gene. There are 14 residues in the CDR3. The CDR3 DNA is TGCGCCAGCAGCTTGGGCGACAGCTCCTACGAGCAGTACTTC. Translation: CASSLGDSSYEQYF.

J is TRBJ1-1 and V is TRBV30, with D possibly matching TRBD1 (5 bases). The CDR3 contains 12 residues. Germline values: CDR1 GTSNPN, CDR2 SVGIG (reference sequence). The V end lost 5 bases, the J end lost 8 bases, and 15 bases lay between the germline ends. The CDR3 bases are TGTGCCTGGGGCCTTAGGGCAGGGGAAGCTTTCTTT. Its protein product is CAWGLRAGEAFF.